A selection of T cell receptor beta chains follows, all from one sample in a study of T cell repertoires and HLA-DP antigens. The method was immunoSEQ multiplex PCR; TCRdb's version includes in-frame clones alone and lacks a portion of them. The data contain around 100,000 clones, 80% to 95% of them seen just once; the ten biggest clones take up roughly 0.3%. No antigen has been identified for these receptors. The specimen was CD4+ T cells from PBMCs. Receptor source: a woman between 18 and 29 years old in good health and CMV-seronegative. Both conserved end residues are part of each CDR3. The order of the fields is clone size, J gene, CDR3 length, V gene, D gene, CDR3 DNA, CDR3 protein. A D gene is named only where the DNA matches it firmly. Expanded clones are given a class, and other clones once, few, many or no size at all.

-	TRBJ1-5	12	TRBV27	-	TGTGCCAGCAGTTTCAACAATCAGCCCCAGCATTTT	CASSFNNQPQHF
-	TRBJ2-4	15	TRBV4-1	TRBD1	TGCGCCAGCAGCCCTACAGGGGCCCTCAAAAACATTCAGTACTTC	CASSPTGALKNIQYF
once	TRBJ2-2	16	TRBV6-5	TRBD2	TGTGCCAGCAGTTGGACTAGCGGGAGGGTAGGCGGGGAGCTGTTTTTT	CASSWTSGRVGGELFF
-	TRBJ1-2	11	TRBV28	-	TGTGCCAGCAGCAACAGGGCGTCCTACACCTTC	CASSNRASYTF
-	TRBJ1-2	13	TRBV7-3	-	TGTGCCAGCAGCCCCCGACAGGCGGATGGCTACACCTTC	CASSPRQADGYTF
-	TRBJ2-7	11	TRBV20-1	TRBD2	TGCAGTGCTAGAACTAGCGTTGAGCAGTACTTC	CSARTSVEQYF
-	TRBJ2-3	18	TRBV4-2	-	TGTGCCAGCAGCCAAGAGGCTAGGGTACCACCTCACACAGATACGCAGTATTTT	CASSQEARVPPHTDTQYF
-	TRBJ2-4	16	TRBV27	TRBD1	TGTGCCAGCAGTTTATCCGAGGGGGCGGTCAAAAACATTCAGTACTTC	CASSLSEGAVKNIQYF
-	TRBJ2-7	15	TRBV10-3	-	TGTGCCATCAGTGAGTCGGCAGGGGGGATCTACGAGCAGTACTTC	CAISESAGGIYEQYF
-	TRBJ1-1	12	TRBV7-9	-	TGTGCCAGCAGCCTCGGACGAGATGAAGCTTTCTTT	CASSLGRDEAFF
-	TRBJ2-2	15	TRBV11-2	-	TGTGCCAGCAGCCAATTGGCAGGGACGTTCGGGGAGCTGTTTTTT	CASSQLAGTFGELFF
once	TRBJ1-5	16	TRBV19	TRBD1	TGTGCCAGTAGCAACCCGAGGACAGGTTGGGGTCAGCCCCAGCATTTT	CASSNPRTGWGQPQHF
-	TRBJ2-7	13	TRBV7-8	-	TGTGCCAGCAGCTTCGATTCGTCCTACGAGCAGTACTTC	CASSFDSSYEQYF
-	TRBJ2-2	14	TRBV7-7	-	TGTGCTAGCAGCTTAGGGGCTTCCAGCGGGGAGCTGTTTTTT	CASSLGASSGELFF
-	TRBJ1-1	13	TRBV5-6	-	TGTGCCAGCAGCTTGGGGGCAGCCACTGAAGCTTTCTTT	CASSLGAATEAFF
-	TRBJ1-1	14	TRBV6-1	-	TGTGCCAGCAGCCCGGGACGGGTGGACACTGAAGCTTTCTTT	CASSPGRVDTEAFF
-	TRBJ1-6	13	TRBV28	-	TGTGCCAGCAGGACCAGGGAAAATTCACCCCTCCACTTT	CASRTRENSPLHF
-	TRBJ1-6	15	TRBV4-3	TRBD1	TGCGCCAGCAGCCAAGGAGTCGACAGGGTATCACCCCTCCACTTT	CASSQGVDRVSPLHF
-	TRBJ1-5	17	TRBV21-1	-	TGTGCCAGCAGCAAAGGGGGACAGGGGTATAGCAATCAGCCCCAGCATTTT	CASSKGGQGYSNQPQHF
-	TRBJ2-3	14	TRBV7-3	-	TGTGCCAGCAGCTTAAGACCTGTGGGGGATACGCAGTATTTT	CASSLRPVGDTQYF
few	TRBJ1-1	13	TRBV2	TRBD1	TGTGCCAGCAGGGGGGACAGAAACCCTGAAGCTTTCTTT	CASRGDRNPEAFF
-	TRBJ2-5	16	TRBV6-5	TRBD2	TGTGCCAGCAGTTACTCGGGACTAGCGGGAGGGCAGACCCAGTACTTC	CASSYSGLAGGQTQYF
few	TRBJ1-2	14	TRBV9	TRBD1	TGTGCCAGCAGCGGCAGGGGGCGGAGGTATGGCTACACCTTC	CASSGRGRRYGYTF
-	TRBJ2-2	16	TRBV7-2	-	TGTGCCAGCAGCTCCACGGGGAACCCGAACACCGGGGAGCTGTTTTTT	CASSSTGNPNTGELFF
-	TRBJ1-1	13	TRBV5-6	-	TGTGCCAGCAGCACTAATTTTGGTACTGAAGCTTTCTTT	CASSTNFGTEAFF
once	TRBJ2-6	16	TRBV2	-	TGTGCCAGCAGTGGGAGTGGGGGTCCTGGGGCCAACGTCCTGACTTTC	CASSGSGGPGANVLTF
-	TRBJ2-7	16	TRBV6-5	TRBD2	TGTGCCAGCAGTTACCTCCGGGCTAGCGGCTCCTACGAGCAGTACTTC	CASSYLRASGSYEQYF
-	TRBJ2-7	13	TRBV7-2	TRBD2	TGTGCCAGCAGCTTGGGGACTATCTACGAGCAGTACTTC	CASSLGTIYEQYF
-	TRBJ1-1	16	TRBV7-9	TRBD1	TGTGCCAGCAGCTTGGACCGGACAGGGCGAGACACTGAAGCTTTCTTT	CASSLDRTGRDTEAFF
-	TRBJ2-1	17	TRBV28	TRBD2	TGTGCCAGCAGTTTATTTTCTAGCGGGAGCTCCTACAATGAGCAGTTCTTC	CASSLFSSGSSYNEQFF
once	TRBJ2-3	17	TRBV7-3	TRBD2	TGTGCCAGCAGCTCTGGACTAGCGGGAGGCGAGATGGGTACGCAGTATTTT	CASSSGLAGGEMGTQYF
-	TRBJ2-3	15	TRBV19	TRBD1	TGTGCCAGTAGGCTCGGACAGGGGAACACAGATACGCAGTATTTT	CASRLGQGNTDTQYF
-	TRBJ2-5	12	TRBV5-1	-	TGCGCCAGCAGCCCACCCGGGGAGACCCAGTACTTC	CASSPPGETQYF